A selection of T cell receptor beta chains follows, all from one sample in a study of blood T cell repertoires in COVID-19. Assay used: immunoSEQ multiplex PCR; TCRdb lists only in-frame clones, some missing. The sample lists about 260,000 clones, about nine tenths occurring once. The sample comprised PBMCs or T cells enriched from blood (not recorded which). The receptors were sampled from a woman between 25 and 40 years old with acute COVID-19. CDR3s include the opening cysteine and the closing phenylalanine or tryptophan. D genes are given only for firm matches. Clone size is shown for a subset of rows, as once, few, many or a class of expanded clone.

v_gene,abundance,d_gene,j_gene,CDR3nt,CDR3aa
TRBV15,once,.,TRBJ2-7,TGTGCCACCAGTAGTACCACGAGGTACTACGAGCAGTACTTC,CATSSTTRYYEQYF
TRBV28,few,TRBD2,TRBJ2-3,TGTGCCAGCAGTTTCGTTGCGGGAGACGCAGATACGCAGTATTTT,CASSFVAGDADTQYF
TRBV6-2/TRBV6-3,.,TRBD2,TRBJ2-7,TGTGCCAGCAGTTACGGACTAGCGGGAGGTAGCTACGAGCAGTACTTC,CASSYGLAGGSYEQYF
TRBV28,.,TRBD2,TRBJ2-1,TGTGCCAGCAGGCCCAGACTAGCGGGAGTCGGTGAGCAGTTCTTC,CASRPRLAGVGEQFF
TRBV18,.,TRBD2,TRBJ2-1,TGTGCCAGCTCACCAACTAGCGGGAGCGATGAGCAGTTCTTC,CASSPTSGSDEQFF
TRBV7-2,.,.,TRBJ2-1,TGTGCCAGCAGCTTTTTCCCCCACTCCAATGAGCAGTTCTTC,CASSFFPHSNEQFF
TRBV27,.,TRBD2,TRBJ2-2,TGTGCCAGCAGGGCGGGAGCCAACACCGGGGAGCTGTTTTTT,CASRAGANTGELFF
TRBV18,.,.,TRBJ1-5,TGTGCCAGCTCGACAGGTGATAGCAATCAGCCCCAGCATTTT,CASSTGDSNQPQHF
TRBV18,once,TRBD2,TRBJ2-2,TGTGCCAGCTCACCAAGGCTAGCGGGAGCTGACACCGGGGAGCTGTTTTTT,CASSPRLAGADTGELFF
TRBV28,.,.,TRBJ2-1,TGTGCCAGCAGTTTCAGGGGAATGGATGAGCAGTTCTTC,CASSFRGMDEQFF
TRBV7-9,.,TRBD1,TRBJ2-1,TGTGCCAGCAGCCAACAAGGGGACAGGCCCTACAATGAGCAGTTCTTC,CASSQQGDRPYNEQFF
TRBV11-3,.,.,TRBJ2-1,TGTGCCAGCAGCTTAGATTCAGCGCCCCAGTTCTTC,CASSLDSAPQFF
TRBV28,.,TRBD1,TRBJ2-5,TGTGCCAGCAGTTTTTCCTTACCGGGACAGGGGGCCCGCCAAGAGACCCAGTACTTC,CASSFSLPGQGARQETQYF
TRBV4-1,.,TRBD1,TRBJ2-7,TGCGCCAGCAGCCAAGATTTCGGGTTTTCTGACAGGGGTGGGTACGAGCAGTACTTC,CASSQDFGFSDRGGYEQYF
TRBV6-5,.,TRBD1,TRBJ2-7,TGTGCCAGCAGTCAGGGACAGGGGGCGTCCTACGAGCAGTACTTC,CASSQGQGASYEQYF
TRBV9,.,.,TRBJ2-5,TGTGCCAGCAGCCCTGCCCTCCCCACGCTAGGCGAGCTGAAGACCCAGTACTTC,CASSPALPTLGELKTQYF
TRBV13,.,.,TRBJ2-1,TGTGCCAGCAGCCTACAGAATGAGCAGTTCTTC,CASSLQNEQFF
TRBV9,.,TRBD2,TRBJ2-3,TGTGCCAGCAGCGTAGGGGGACTAGCTGGAGATACGCAGTATTTT,CASSVGGLAGDTQYF
TRBV5-4,.,TRBD1,TRBJ2-2,TGTGCCAGCAGCTTTGGGGACAGGGTGAAAAAGAACACCGGGGAGCTGTTTTTT,CASSFGDRVKKNTGELFF
TRBV5-1,.,TRBD1,TRBJ1-4,TGCGCCAGCAGCTTGGCCGGGACAGAAGAAAAACTGTTTTTT,CASSLAGTEEKLFF
TRBV13,.,TRBD2,TRBJ2-7,TGTGCCAGCAGCTTCCCCGGGACTAGCGGGAGTTACGAGCAGTACTTC,CASSFPGTSGSYEQYF
TRBV18,.,TRBD2,TRBJ2-2,TGTGCCAGCTCACGAGCGGGAGGGAACACCGGGGAGCTGTTTTTT,CASSRAGGNTGELFF
TRBV10-2,.,.,TRBJ1-2,TGCGCCAGCCTATCAGGGGACCACTATGGCTACACCTTC,CASLSGDHYGYTF
TRBV7-9,.,.,TRBJ2-1,TGTGCCAGCAGCTTAGTAAACAATGAGCAGTTCTTC,CASSLVNNEQFF
TRBV7-9,.,TRBD2,TRBJ2-3,TGTGCCAGCAGCTTGGCGGGAGGGCCACAAGATACGCAGTATTTT,CASSLAGGPQDTQYF
TRBV2,.,TRBD2,TRBJ2-5,TGTGCCAGCAGCCCGAACCCAGGGACTAGCAGGGCCCAGTACTTC,CASSPNPGTSRAQYF
TRBV6-2/TRBV6-3,.,.,TRBJ2-3,TGTGCCAGCAGTTCCCAGGAGGCGGAGGGCCAAGATACGCAGTATTTT,CASSSQEAEGQDTQYF
TRBV7-9,.,TRBD2,TRBJ2-3,TGTGCCAGCAGCTTAATGACTAGCGGTAGAGATACGCAGTATTTT,CASSLMTSGRDTQYF
TRBV30,.,.,TRBJ2-7,TGTGCCTGGGGGGCAGGGTTCGAGCAGTACTTC,CAWGAGFEQYF
TRBV19,.,TRBD1,TRBJ1-1,TGTGCCAGTACCACAACAGGGGAGAGTACTGAAGCTTTCTTT,CASTTTGESTEAFF
TRBV28,.,.,TRBJ2-7,TGTGCCAGCAGTTCCCCCCTAGGGCAGTACTTC,CASSSPLGQYF
TRBV5-4,.,.,TRBJ2-1,TGTGCCAGCAGTAGGGAGGAGTACAATGAGCAGTTCTTC,CASSREEYNEQFF
TRBV18,.,TRBD2,TRBJ2-5,TGTGCCAGCTCACCCACTAGCGTGGAGACCCAGTACTTC,CASSPTSVETQYF
TRBV9,once,TRBD1,TRBJ1-2,TGTGCCAGCAGCGCGTCGAAGACAGGGGGGAACTATGGCTACACCTTC,CASSASKTGGNYGYTF
TRBV5-1,.,TRBD2,TRBJ2-1,TGCGCCAGCAGCTTGGCCACGGGAGGGCAAGGTGAGCAGTTCTTC,CASSLATGGQGEQFF
TRBV6-6,.,.,TRBJ1-6,TGTGCCAGCAGTTACTCGACAGCCAATAATTCACCCCTCCACTTT,CASSYSTANNSPLHF
TRBV6-5,.,TRBD1,TRBJ1-5,TGTGCCAGCAGCCCGACAGGGGAACAGCCCCAGCATTTT,CASSPTGEQPQHF
TRBV18,.,TRBD1,TRBJ1-2,TGTGCCAGCTCGGAAAGACAGGGGGCGGTTAGTGATGGCTACACCTTC,CASSERQGAVSDGYTF
TRBV6-5,.,TRBD2,TRBJ2-7,TGTGCCAGCAGTTGGACCGGGACTAGTAATTTTGAGGAGCAGTACTTC,CASSWTGTSNFEEQYF
TRBV3-1/TRBV3-2,.,.,TRBJ1-4,TGTGCCAGCAGCCAAACGGATGAAAAACTGTTTTTT,CASSQTDEKLFF
TRBV5-1,.,TRBD2,TRBJ2-3,TGCGCCAGCAGCTTAATAGCGGGAGGAAGCACAGATACGCAGTATTTT,CASSLIAGGSTDTQYF
TRBV29-1,.,.,TRBJ1-1,TGCAGCGGGACCGACGGAGGACGAGAAGCTTTCTTT,CSGTDGGREAFF
TRBV28,.,.,TRBJ1-2,TGTGCCAGCAGTGAAGGACAGCACCCCTATGGCTACACCTTC,CASSEGQHPYGYTF
TRBV10-2,.,TRBD2,TRBJ2-7,TGCGCCAGCAGTGAGTCACTAGCGGTGGCCTACGAGCAGTACTTC,CASSESLAVAYEQYF
TRBV19,.,.,TRBJ2-1,TGTGCCAGTAGGACGCAGGGTCATGAGCAGTTCTTC,CASRTQGHEQFF
TRBV19,.,TRBD2,TRBJ2-1,TGTGCCACGGGGACTAGCGGCAATGAGCAGTTCTTC,CATGTSGNEQFF
TRBV28,.,.,TRBJ1-5,TGTGCCAGCAGCAAGGACAGAGTTTTCAATCAGCCCCAGCATTTT,CASSKDRVFNQPQHF
TRBV5-4,.,.,TRBJ2-7,TGTGCCAGCAGCGTCGGGGGTATGAACGAGCAGTACTTC,CASSVGGMNEQYF
TRBV27,.,TRBD1,TRBJ1-3,TGTGCCAGCAGCAGAACAGGGGACCCTGGAAACACCATATATTTT,CASSRTGDPGNTIYF
TRBV9,.,.,TRBJ2-3,TGTGCCAGCAGCTCCAGACGAGCAGGGGATACGCAGTATTTT,CASSSRRAGDTQYF
TRBV6-4,.,TRBD2,TRBJ2-1,TGTGCCAGCAGTGGGACTAGCGGCTACAATGAGCAGTTCTTC,CASSGTSGYNEQFF
TRBV11-2,once,TRBD2,TRBJ2-7,TGTGCCAGCAGCATTTCGACTAGCGGATCCTACGAGCAGTACTTC,CASSISTSGSYEQYF
TRBV23-1,.,TRBD2,TRBJ2-2,TGCGCCAGCAGTCAGCCACCGGGACTAGTAAGCTTTTATGGCACCGGGGAGCTGTTTTTT,CASSQPPGLVSFYGTGELFF
TRBV4-1,.,TRBD2,TRBJ2-1,TGCGCCAGCAGCCAAGGGCCCCAAGCGGGAGGGAAGTACAATGAGCAGTTCTTC,CASSQGPQAGGKYNEQFF
TRBV3-1/TRBV3-2,.,TRBD1,TRBJ1-2,TGTGCCACCAGACAGGGGAACTATGGCTACACCTTC,CATRQGNYGYTF